This T cell receptor beta chain was profiled in a study of blood T cell repertoires in COVID-19. Study as a whole: From the United States, Italy and Spain came samples of acute and convalescent COVID-19. T cells, B-cell-depleted T cells, or PBMCs provided the cDNA or gDNA that served as material.

The CDR3 consists of 15 residues. J gave up 4 bases and V 3 bases, and 6 bases lay outside the gene matches. The V gene's germline CDR1 is SGHRS and CDR2 YFSETQ. Original processing notes: Amplification with reference gene primers provided the estimates of nucleated cell counts. The repertoire was sequenced with immunoSEQ multiplex PCR; TCRdb's copy has only in-frame clones and lacks some. The V and J calls and the clone size are those of that table, but D and trimming were determined from the DNA. The sample carries about 48,000 clones, 75% to 90% recorded once. Sequenced material: peripheral blood. This receptor was identified in a human donor in a cohort sampled during active COVID-19. The chain employs TRBV5-1 and TRBJ1-1; TRBD1 matches at 10 bases. CDR3 region: CASSWSGDRGTEAFF. CDR3 DNA: TGCGCCAGCAGCTGGTCGGGGGACAGGGGCACTGAAGCTTTCTTT. Variable domain in full (rest from reference TRBV5-1 and TRBJ1-1): KAGVTQTPRYLIKTRGQQVTLSCSPISGHRSVSWYQQTPGQGLQFLFEYFSETQRNKGNFPGRFSGRQFSNSRSEMNVSTLELGDSALYLCASSWSGDRGTEAFFGQGTRLTVV.